This entry concerns a single T cell receptor (beta chain). Antigen: not known. Preparation of the TCRbeta library involved a method that used unique molecular identifiers. TCRdb reprocessed the PCR reads with MiXCR, giving one entry per CDR3 protein. The sample lists some 600,000 distinct CDR3 sequences; about an eighth were seen once. These data belong to a study of T-cell reconstitution after alpha-beta-depleted transplantation in children. Study observations and caveats: About two months after transplant, alpha-beta T cells reportedly came from several hundred expanded graft clones. A year post-transplant, T-cell counts and diversity derived mostly from newly produced T cells.

CDR3 length equals 15 residues. V was pared by 0 bases and J by 5 bases, with 5 bases of the junction left unmatched. CDR1 DFQATT and CDR2 SNEGSKA come from the germline V gene (reference sequence). This chain connects TRBV20-1 to TRBJ2-5; 11 bases match TRBD1. This sample comprised PBMCs, mostly from graft donor cells, obtained 360 days after TCRalphabeta/CD19-depleted stem cell transplant. This TCR came from a male patient younger than 18 who had a stem cell transplant for acute myeloid leukemia, so the T cells may come from the graft donor. The DNA for the CDR3 is TGCAGTGCTAGAGATTGGGACAGGGGGTGGGAGACCCAGTACTTC. Its translation: CSARDWDRGWETQYF.